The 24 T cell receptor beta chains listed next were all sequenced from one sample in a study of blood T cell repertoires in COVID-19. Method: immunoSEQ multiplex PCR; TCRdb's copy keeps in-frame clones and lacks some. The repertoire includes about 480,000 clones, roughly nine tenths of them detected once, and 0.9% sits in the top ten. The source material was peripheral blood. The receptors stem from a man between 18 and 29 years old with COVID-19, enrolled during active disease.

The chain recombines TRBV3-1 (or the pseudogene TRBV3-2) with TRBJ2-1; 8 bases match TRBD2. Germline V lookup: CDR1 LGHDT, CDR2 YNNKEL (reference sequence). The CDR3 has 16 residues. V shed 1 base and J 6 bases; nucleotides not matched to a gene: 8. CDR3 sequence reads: CASSQAVLAGSNEQFF. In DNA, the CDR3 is TGTGCCAGCAGCCAAGCGGTTCTAGCGGGTAGCAATGAGCAGTTCTTC.

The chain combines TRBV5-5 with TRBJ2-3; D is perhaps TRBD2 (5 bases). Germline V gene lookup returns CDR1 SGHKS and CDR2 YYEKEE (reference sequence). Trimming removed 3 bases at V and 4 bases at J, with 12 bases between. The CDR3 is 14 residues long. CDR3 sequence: CASSSSEGADTQYF. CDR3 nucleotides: TGTGCCAGCAGCTCCTCAGAGGGTGCAGATACGCAGTATTTT.

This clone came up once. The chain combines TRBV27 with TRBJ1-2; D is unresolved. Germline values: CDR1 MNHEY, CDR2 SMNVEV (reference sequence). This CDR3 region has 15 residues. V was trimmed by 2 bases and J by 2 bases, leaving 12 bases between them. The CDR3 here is CASSLRLPTNYGYTF. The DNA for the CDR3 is TGTGCCAGCAGTTTAAGATTACCGACAAACTATGGCTACACCTTC.

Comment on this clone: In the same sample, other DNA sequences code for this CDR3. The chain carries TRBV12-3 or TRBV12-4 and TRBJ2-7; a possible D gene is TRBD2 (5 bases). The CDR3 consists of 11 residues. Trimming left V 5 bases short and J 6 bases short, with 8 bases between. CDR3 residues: CASSRRGEQYF. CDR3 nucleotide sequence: TGTGCCAGCAGTCGTCGGGGCGAGCAGTACTTC.

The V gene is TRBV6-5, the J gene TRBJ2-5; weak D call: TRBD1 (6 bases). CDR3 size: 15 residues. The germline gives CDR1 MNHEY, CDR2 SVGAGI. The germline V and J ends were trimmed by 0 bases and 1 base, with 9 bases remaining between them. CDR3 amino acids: CASSYSLGGQETQYF. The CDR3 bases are TGTGCCAGCAGTTACTCGTTAGGGGGCCAAGAGACCCAGTACTTC.

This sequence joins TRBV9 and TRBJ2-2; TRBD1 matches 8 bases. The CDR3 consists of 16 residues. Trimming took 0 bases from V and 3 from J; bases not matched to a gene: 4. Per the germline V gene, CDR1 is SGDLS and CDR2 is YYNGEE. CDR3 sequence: CASSVGTGQDTGELFF. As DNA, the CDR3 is TGTGCCAGCAGCGTAGGGACAGGGCAGGACACCGGGGAGCTGTTTTTT. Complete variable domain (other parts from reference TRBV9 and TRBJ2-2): DSGVTQTPKHLITATGQRVTLRCSPRSGDLSVYWYQQSLDQGLQFLIQYYNGEERAKGNILERFSAQQFPDLHSELNLSSLELGDSALYFCASSVGTGQDTGELFFGEGSRLTVL.

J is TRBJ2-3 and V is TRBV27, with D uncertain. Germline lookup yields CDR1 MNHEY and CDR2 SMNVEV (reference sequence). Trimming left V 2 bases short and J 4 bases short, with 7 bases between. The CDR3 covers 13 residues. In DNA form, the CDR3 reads TGTGCCAGCAGTTTAATTGCGTCAGATACGCAGTATTTT. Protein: CASSLIASDTQYF.

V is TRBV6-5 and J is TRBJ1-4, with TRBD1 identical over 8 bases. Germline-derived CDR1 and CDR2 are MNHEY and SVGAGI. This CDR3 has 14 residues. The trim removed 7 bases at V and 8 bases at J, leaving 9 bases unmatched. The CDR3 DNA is TGTGCCAGCAACTTCGGGACAGGAGGAGAAAAACTGTTTTTT. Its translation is CASNFGTGGEKLFF.

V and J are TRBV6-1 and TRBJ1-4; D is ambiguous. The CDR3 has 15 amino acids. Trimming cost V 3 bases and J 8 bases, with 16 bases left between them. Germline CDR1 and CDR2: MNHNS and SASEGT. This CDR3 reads CASSDGLPRWEKLFF. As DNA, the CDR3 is TGTGCCAGCAGTGATGGTCTTCCGAGGTGGGAAAAACTGTTTTTT.

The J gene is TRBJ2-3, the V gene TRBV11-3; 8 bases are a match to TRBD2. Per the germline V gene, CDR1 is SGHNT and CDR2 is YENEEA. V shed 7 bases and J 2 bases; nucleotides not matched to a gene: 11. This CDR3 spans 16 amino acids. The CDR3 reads CASTPQSGRATDTQYF. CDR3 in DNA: TGTGCCAGCACCCCCCAATCCGGGAGGGCCACAGATACGCAGTATTTT.

The CDR3 DNA sequence: TGTGCCAGCAGCTCCGCTGGACTAGCGGGAGGCTACGAGCAGTACTTC. This sequence encodes CASSSAGLAGGYEQYF. J is TRBJ2-7 and V is TRBV11-3; TRBD2 aligns across 14 bases. Trimming removed 4 bases from V and 3 bases from J; junction bases left unmatched: 5. Germline CDR1 SGHNT, CDR2 YENEEA. The CDR3 contains 16 residues. The variable domain in full, with the rest retrieved from reference TRBV11-3 and TRBJ2-7, is EAGVVQSPRYKIIEKKQPVAFWCNPISGHNTLYWYLQNLGQGPELLIRYENEEAVDDSQLPKDRFSAERLKGVDSTLKIQPAELGDSAVYLCASSSAGLAGGYEQYFGPGTRLTVT.

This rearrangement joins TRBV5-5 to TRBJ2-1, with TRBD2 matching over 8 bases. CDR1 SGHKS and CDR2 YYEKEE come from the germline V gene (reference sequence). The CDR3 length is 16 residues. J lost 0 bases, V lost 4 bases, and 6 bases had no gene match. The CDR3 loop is CASSPIAGSSYNEQFF. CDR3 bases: TGTGCCAGCAGCCCTATAGCGGGAAGCTCCTACAATGAGCAGTTCTTC.

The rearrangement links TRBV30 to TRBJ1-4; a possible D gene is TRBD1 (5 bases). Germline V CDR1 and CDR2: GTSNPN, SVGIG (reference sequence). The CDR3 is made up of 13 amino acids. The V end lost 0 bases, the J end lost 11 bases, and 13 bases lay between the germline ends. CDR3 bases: TGTGCCTGGAGTGTACTTGGGGCAGGGAAACTGTTTTTT. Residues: CAWSVLGAGKLFF.

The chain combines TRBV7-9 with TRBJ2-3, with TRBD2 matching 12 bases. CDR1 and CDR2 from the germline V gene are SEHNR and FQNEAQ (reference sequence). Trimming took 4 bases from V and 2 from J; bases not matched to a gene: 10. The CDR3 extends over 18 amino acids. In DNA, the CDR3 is TGTGCCAGCAGCTCGGACGATACTAGCGGGGGGATCACAGATACGCAGTATTTT. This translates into CASSSDDTSGGITDTQYF. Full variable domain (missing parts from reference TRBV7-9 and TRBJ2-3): DTGVSQNPRHKITKRGQNVTFRCDPISEHNRLYWYRQTLGQGPEFLTYFQNEAQLEKSRLLSDRFSAERPKGSFSTLEIQRTEQGDSAMYLCASSSDDTSGGITDTQYFGPGTRLTVL.

The CDR3: CASSVGGETQYF. CDR3 bases: TGTGCCAGCTCAGTCGGAGGAGAGACCCAGTACTTC. The chain links TRBV18 to TRBJ2-5; D may be TRBD2 (5 bases). Germline values: CDR1 KGHSH, CDR2 LQKENI. The V gene lost 5 bases and the J gene lost 4 bases, with 8 bases spanning the gap. The CDR3 sequence is 12 residues long.

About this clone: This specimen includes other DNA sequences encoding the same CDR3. CDR3 region: CASSQVANYGYTF. The CDR3 DNA follows: TGTGCCAGCAGCCAAGTAGCAAACTATGGCTACACCTTC. This chain links TRBV3-1 (or the pseudogene TRBV3-2) with TRBJ1-2; D remains ambiguous. Germline V gene sequence: CDR1 LGHDT, CDR2 YNNKEL (reference sequence). The CDR3 sequence is 13 residues long. V was pared by 1 base and J by 2 bases, with 5 bases between.

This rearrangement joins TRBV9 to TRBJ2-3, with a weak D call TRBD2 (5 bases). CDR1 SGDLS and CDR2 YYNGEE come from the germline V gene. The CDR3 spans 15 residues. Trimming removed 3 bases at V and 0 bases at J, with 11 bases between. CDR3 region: CASSARAVSTDTQYF. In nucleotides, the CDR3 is TGTGCCAGCAGCGCCCGAGCGGTGAGCACAGATACGCAGTATTTT.

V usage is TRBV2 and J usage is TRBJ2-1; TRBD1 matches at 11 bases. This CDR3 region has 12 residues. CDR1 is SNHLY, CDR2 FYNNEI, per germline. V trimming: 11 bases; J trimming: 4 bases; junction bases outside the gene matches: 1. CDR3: CAGDRGYNEQFF. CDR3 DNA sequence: TGTGCCGGGGACAGGGGGTACAATGAGCAGTTCTTC. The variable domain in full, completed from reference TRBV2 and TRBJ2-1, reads EPEVTQTPSHQVTQMGQEVILRCVPISNHLYFYWYRQILGQKVEFLVSFYNNEISEKSEIFDDQFSVERPDGSNFTLKIRSTKLEDSAMYFCAGDRGYNEQFFGPGTRLTVL.

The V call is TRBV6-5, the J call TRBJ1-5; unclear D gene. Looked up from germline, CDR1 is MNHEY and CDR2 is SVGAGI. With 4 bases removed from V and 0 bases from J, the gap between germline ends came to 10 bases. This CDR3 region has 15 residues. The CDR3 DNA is TGTGCCAGCAGTTCTACGGGGTTTAGCAATCAGCCCCAGCATTTT. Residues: CASSSTGFSNQPQHF.

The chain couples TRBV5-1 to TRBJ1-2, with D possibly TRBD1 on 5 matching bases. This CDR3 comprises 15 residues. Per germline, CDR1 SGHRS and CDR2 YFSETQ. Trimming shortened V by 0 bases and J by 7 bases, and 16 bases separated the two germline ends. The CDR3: CASSLDGAMGFGYTF. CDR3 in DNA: TGCGCCAGCAGCTTGGATGGGGCGATGGGATTTGGCTACACCTTC.

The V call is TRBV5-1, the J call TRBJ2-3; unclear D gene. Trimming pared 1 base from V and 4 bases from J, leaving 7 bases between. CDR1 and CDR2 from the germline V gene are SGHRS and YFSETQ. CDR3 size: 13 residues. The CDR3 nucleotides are TGCGCCAGCAGCTTGCAAATTTCAGATACGCAGTATTTT. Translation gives CASSLQISDTQYF. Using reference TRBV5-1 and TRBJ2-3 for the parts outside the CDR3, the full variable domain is KAGVTQTPRYLIKTRGQQVTLSCSPISGHRSVSWYQQTPGQGLQFLFEYFSETQRNKGNFPGRFSGRQFSNSRSEMNVSTLELGDSALYLCASSLQISDTQYFGPGTRLTVL.

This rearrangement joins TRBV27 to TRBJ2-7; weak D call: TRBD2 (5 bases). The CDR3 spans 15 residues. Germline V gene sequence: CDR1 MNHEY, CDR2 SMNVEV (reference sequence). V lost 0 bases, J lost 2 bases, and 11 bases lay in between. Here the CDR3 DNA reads TGTGCCAGCAGTTTATCCTGGGGAGCCACCTACGAGCAGTACTTC. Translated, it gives CASSLSWGATYEQYF.

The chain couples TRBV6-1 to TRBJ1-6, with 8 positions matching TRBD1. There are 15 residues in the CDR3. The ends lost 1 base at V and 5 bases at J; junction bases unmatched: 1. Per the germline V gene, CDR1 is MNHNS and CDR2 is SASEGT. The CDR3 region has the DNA TGTGCCAGCAGTGAAGAGACAGGGGATAATTCACCCCTCCACTTT. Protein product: CASSEETGDNSPLHF.

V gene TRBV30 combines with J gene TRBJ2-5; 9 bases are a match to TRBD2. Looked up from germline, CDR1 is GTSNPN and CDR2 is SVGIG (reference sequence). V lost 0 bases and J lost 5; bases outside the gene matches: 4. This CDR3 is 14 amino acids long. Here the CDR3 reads CAWSVGAGGETQYF. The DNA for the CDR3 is TGTGCCTGGAGTGTAGGGGCGGGAGGGGAGACCCAGTACTTC. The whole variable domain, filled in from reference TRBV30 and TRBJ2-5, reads SQTIHQWPATLVQPVGSPLSLECTVEGTSNPNLYWYRQAAGRGLQLLFYSVGIGQISSEVPQNLSASRPQDRQFILSSKKLLLSDSGFYLCAWSVGAGGETQYFGPGTRLLVL.